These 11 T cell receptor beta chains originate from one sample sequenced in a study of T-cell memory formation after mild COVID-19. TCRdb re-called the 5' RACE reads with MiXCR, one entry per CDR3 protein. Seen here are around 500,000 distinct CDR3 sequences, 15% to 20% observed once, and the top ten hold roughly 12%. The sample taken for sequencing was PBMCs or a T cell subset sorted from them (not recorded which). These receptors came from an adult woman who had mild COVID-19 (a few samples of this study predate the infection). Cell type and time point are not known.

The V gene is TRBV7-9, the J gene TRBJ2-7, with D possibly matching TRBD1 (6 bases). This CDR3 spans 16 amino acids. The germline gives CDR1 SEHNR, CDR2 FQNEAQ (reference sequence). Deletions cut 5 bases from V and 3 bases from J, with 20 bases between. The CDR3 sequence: CASSPPDSEFDYEQYF. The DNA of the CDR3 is TGTGCCAGCAGCCCCCCGGACAGCGAGTTCGACTACGAGCAGTACTTC.

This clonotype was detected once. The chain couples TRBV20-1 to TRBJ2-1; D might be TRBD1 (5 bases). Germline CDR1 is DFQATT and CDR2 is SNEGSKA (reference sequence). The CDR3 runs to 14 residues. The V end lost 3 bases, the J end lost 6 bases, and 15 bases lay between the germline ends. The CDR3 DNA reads TGCAGTGCTAGCGGAGATAGGGGCCGCAATGAGCAGTTCTTC. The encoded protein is CSASGDRGRNEQFF.

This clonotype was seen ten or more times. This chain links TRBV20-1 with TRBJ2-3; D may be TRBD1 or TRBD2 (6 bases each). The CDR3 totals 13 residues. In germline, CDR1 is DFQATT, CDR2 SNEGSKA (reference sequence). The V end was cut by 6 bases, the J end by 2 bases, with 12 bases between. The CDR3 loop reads CSAPRGATDTQYF. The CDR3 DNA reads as TGCAGTGCCCCAAGGGGGGCCACAGATACGCAGTATTTT.

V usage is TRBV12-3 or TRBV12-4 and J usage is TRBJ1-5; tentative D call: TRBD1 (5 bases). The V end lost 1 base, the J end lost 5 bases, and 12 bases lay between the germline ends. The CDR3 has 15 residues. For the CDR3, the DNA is TGTGCCAGCAGTTTAGGGCAGGGTGCGTATCAGCCCCAGCATTTT. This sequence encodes CASSLGQGAYQPQHF.

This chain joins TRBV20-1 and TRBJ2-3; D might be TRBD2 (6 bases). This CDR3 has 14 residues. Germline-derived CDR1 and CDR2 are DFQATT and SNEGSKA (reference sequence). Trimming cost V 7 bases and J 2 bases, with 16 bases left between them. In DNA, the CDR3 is TGCAGTGGGCAGGGACTCAGTCACACAGATACGCAGTATTTT. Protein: CSGQGLSHTDTQYF.

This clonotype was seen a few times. CDR3: CASSAGQNFNEQYF. The CDR3 coding sequence is TGCGCCAGCAGCGCGGGACAAAACTTCAACGAGCAGTACTTC. The rearrangement uses TRBV5-1 and TRBJ2-7; either TRBD1 or TRBD2 may supply D (6 bases each). The CDR3 covers 14 residues. The V end lost 4 bases, the J end lost 5 bases, and 16 bases lay between the germline ends. CDR1 SGHRS and CDR2 YFSETQ come from the germline V gene.

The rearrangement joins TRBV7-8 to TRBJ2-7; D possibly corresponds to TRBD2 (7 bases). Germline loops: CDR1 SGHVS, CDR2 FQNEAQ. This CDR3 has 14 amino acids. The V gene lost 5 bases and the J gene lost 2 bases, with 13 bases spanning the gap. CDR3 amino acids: CASSGGGVAYEQYF. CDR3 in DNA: TGTGCCAGCAGCGGCGGGGGCGTCGCCTACGAGCAGTACTTC.

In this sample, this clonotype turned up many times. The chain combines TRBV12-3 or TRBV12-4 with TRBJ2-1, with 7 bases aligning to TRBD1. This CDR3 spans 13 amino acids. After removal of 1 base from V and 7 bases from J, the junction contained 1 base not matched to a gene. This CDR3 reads CASSLDRGNEQFF. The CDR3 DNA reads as TGTGCCAGCAGTTTAGACAGGGGTAATGAGCAGTTCTTC.

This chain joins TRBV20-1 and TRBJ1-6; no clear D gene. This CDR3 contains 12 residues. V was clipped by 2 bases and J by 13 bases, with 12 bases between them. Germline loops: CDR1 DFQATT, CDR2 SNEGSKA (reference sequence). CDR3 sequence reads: CSARPPNGPLHF. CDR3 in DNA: TGCAGTGCTAGACCTCCTAATGGGCCCCTCCACTTT.

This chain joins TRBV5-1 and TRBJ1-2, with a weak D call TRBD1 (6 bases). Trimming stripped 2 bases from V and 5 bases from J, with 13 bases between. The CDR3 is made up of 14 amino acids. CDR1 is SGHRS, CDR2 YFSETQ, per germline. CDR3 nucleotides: TGCGCCAGCAGCTTAAGCCAGGGACAATATGGCTACACCTTC. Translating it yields CASSLSQGQYGYTF.

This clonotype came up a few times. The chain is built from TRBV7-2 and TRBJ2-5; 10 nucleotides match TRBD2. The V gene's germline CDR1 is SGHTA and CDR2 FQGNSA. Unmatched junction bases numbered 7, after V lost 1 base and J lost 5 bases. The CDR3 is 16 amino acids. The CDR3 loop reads CASSLGLLAGGETQYF. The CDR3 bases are TGTGCCAGCAGCTTAGGACTCTTAGCGGGGGGCGAGACCCAGTACTTC.